The 29 T cell receptor beta chains reported below all come from one sample, sequenced in a study of OX40 agonist ivuxolimab in advanced cancers. Method: immunoSEQ multiplex PCR; TCRdb's copy keeps in-frame clones and lacks some. The data show over 15,000 clones, with approximately 80% seen just once and 13% held by the top ten. Sample: CD4+ or CD8+ T cells sorted from blood, taken in a trial of the OX40 agonist ivuxolimab. These receptors were taken from an adult with an advanced solid tumor such as melanoma, head and neck, liver or kidney cancer.

The chain joins TRBV28 to TRBJ1-4; D unresolved. Trimming shortened V by 3 bases and J by 4 bases, and 12 bases separated the two germline ends. Germline V gene lookup returns CDR1 MDHEN and CDR2 SYDVKM. The CDR3 contains 15 residues. The CDR3 DNA sequence: TGTGCCAGCAGTTTCGCCGGCGGGAATAATGAAAAACTGTTTTTT. It translates to CASSFAGGNNEKLFF.

The count of this clone is one. The chain recombines TRBV2 with TRBJ2-1; D call uncertain. Per germline, CDR1 SNHLY and CDR2 FYNNEI. The V end lost 2 bases, the J end lost 4 bases, and 6 bases lay between the germline ends. The CDR3 length is 13 residues. CDR3 amino acids: CASSESAYNEQFF. In DNA, the CDR3 is TGTGCCAGCAGTGAATCGGCTTACAATGAGCAGTTCTTC.

CDR3 coding DNA: TGTGCCAGCAGTGGACTGGACAGGGGCCTCTACAATGAGCAGTTCTTC. Residues: CASSGLDRGLYNEQFF. The V and J genes are TRBV28 and TRBJ2-1; TRBD1 matches at 9 bases. After removal of 5 bases from V and 3 bases from J, the junction contained 8 bases not matched to a gene. Germline CDR1 MDHEN, CDR2 SYDVKM. The CDR3 totals 16 residues.

The rearrangement links TRBV4-1 to TRBJ1-5; D unclear. CDR1 is MGHRA, CDR2 YSYEKL, per germline. The CDR3 covers 14 residues. The germline V and J ends were trimmed by 4 bases and 5 bases, with 12 bases remaining between them. The DNA of the CDR3 is TGCGCCAGCAGCCTGAAGGTTCGGGATCAGCCCCAGCATTTT. This codes for CASSLKVRDQPQHF.

The gene calls are TRBV4-2 and TRBJ1-1; D gene uncertain. Looked up from germline, CDR1 is LGHNA and CDR2 is YNFKEQ. Trimming shortened V by 0 bases and J by 5 bases, and 10 bases separated the two germline ends. The length of the CDR3 is 14 residues. This CDR3 is CASSQDRGQTEAFF. The CDR3 bases are TGTGCCAGCAGCCAAGATCGAGGTCAGACTGAAGCTTTCTTT.

Here the CDR3 reads CASSYTGQVTGETQYF. For the CDR3, the DNA is TGTGCCAGCAGTTACACGGGACAGGTGACGGGGGAGACCCAGTACTTC. The chain combines TRBV6-5 with TRBJ2-5; 8 bases agree with TRBD1. Germline V gene lookup returns CDR1 MNHEY and CDR2 SVGAGI. The V and J ends lost 2 bases and 5 bases, in that order; junction bases with no gene match: 10. The CDR3 runs to 16 residues.

The chain combines TRBV6-5 with TRBJ1-3; unclear D gene. Germline assignment: CDR1 MNHEY and CDR2 SVGAGI. The CDR3 contains 14 residues. V gave up 8 bases and J gave up 4 bases, with 15 bases separating them. CDR3: CASADPSWGNTIYF. The CDR3 DNA reads as TGTGCCAGCGCCGATCCTTCATGGGGAAACACCATATATTTT.

This chain links TRBV7-8 with TRBJ2-5; no reliable D call. The CDR3 totals 13 residues. Trimming shortened V by 4 bases and J by 3 bases, and 9 bases separated the two germline ends. CDR1 SGHVS and CDR2 FQNEAQ come from the germline V gene. The CDR3 nucleotides are TGTGCCAGCAGCTCCTGGACGGAAGAGACCCAGTACTTC. Protein: CASSSWTEETQYF.

This chain uses TRBV30 with TRBJ1-2; TRBD1 aligns across 7 bases. Germline loops: CDR1 GTSNPN, CDR2 SVGIG (reference sequence). The J segment lost 4 bases and the V segment lost 4 bases, leaving 0 bases of the junction unmatched. The CDR3 sequence is 11 residues long. CDR3 in DNA: TGTGCCTGGACAGGGGGCTATGGCTACACCTTC. The encoded protein is CAWTGGYGYTF.

This sequence joins TRBV9 and TRBJ1-1, with D possibly TRBD1 on 5 matching bases. V lost 5 bases, J lost 1 base, and 9 bases lay in between. Germline lookup yields CDR1 SGDLS and CDR2 YYNGEE. This CDR3 region has 13 residues. DNA of the CDR3: TGTGCCAGCAGTACCAGGGAGAACACTGAAGCTTTCTTT. It translates to CASSTRENTEAFF.

The chain joins TRBV6-1 to TRBJ2-7, with D possibly TRBD2 on 6 matching bases. Germline lookup yields CDR1 MNHNS and CDR2 SASEGT. The germline V and J ends were trimmed by 6 bases and 0 bases, with 15 bases remaining between them. The CDR3 length is 15 residues. The CDR3: CASSYLASSSYEQYF. CDR3 bases: TGTGCCAGCAGCTATCTAGCGTCTAGCTCCTACGAGCAGTACTTC.

The chain's CDR3 is CASSPARDVTYEQYF. The CDR3, as DNA: TGCGCCAGCAGCCCAGCCCGGGACGTAACCTACGAGCAGTACTTC. This chain links TRBV4-3 with TRBJ2-7, with D perhaps being TRBD1 or TRBD2 (5 bases each). V was cut by 4 bases and J by 2 bases, with 15 bases left in between. Germline V lookup: CDR1 LGHNA, CDR2 YSLEER. The length of the CDR3 is 15 residues.

The V call is TRBV25-1, the J call TRBJ2-1; 9 bases line up with TRBD2. Germline assignment: CDR1 MGHDK and CDR2 SYGVNS. The CDR3 length is 13 residues. After removal of 3 bases from V and 8 bases from J, the junction contained 2 bases not matched to a gene. The CDR3 DNA is TGTGCCAGCAGTGATAGCGGGAGTGATGAGCAGTTCTTC. This sequence encodes CASSDSGSDEQFF.

This clone was detected a few times. The genes are TRBV4-3 and TRBJ2-6; D call uncertain. The CDR3 loop spans 16 amino acids. The germline CDR1 and CDR2 sequences are LGHNA and YSLEER. V lost 1 base and J 1 base, leaving 8 bases between the germline ends. This chain's CDR3 is CASSQARKSGANVLTF. The CDR3 DNA reads TGCGCCAGCAGCCAAGCAAGGAAATCTGGGGCCAACGTCCTGACTTTC.

This clone was counted a single time. This chain links TRBV7-2 with TRBJ2-1; 9 nucleotides match TRBD2. The CDR3 extends over 14 amino acids. The germline V gene has CDR1 SGHTA and CDR2 FQGNSA. V lost 3 bases to trimming and J lost 4 bases; unmatched junction nucleotides: 1. The CDR3 protein is CASSLTSGYNEQFF. CDR3 sequence (DNA): TGTGCCAGCAGCTTGACTAGCGGTTACAATGAGCAGTTCTTC.

The CDR3 DNA sequence: TGTGCCAGCAGTATGGACGGGGCTCGCGAGCAGTACTTC. Translating it yields CASSMDGAREQYF. This chain uses TRBV6-6 with TRBJ2-7; tentatively, D is TRBD1 or TRBD2 (5 bases each). V was clipped by 5 bases and J by 6 bases, with 14 bases between them. CDR3 length: 13 residues. The V gene's germline CDR1 is MNHNY and CDR2 SVGAGI (reference sequence).

The rearrangement uses TRBV6-5 and TRBJ1-3; D not resolved. CDR3 length: 12 amino acids. Deletions cut 5 bases from V and 1 base from J, with 3 bases between. CDR1 and CDR2 (germline): MNHEY, SVGAGI. DNA of the CDR3: TGTGCCAGCAGTCCGTCTGGAAACACCATATATTTT. It yields the protein CASSPSGNTIYF.

V gene TRBV7-2 combines with J gene TRBJ2-1, with D hard to call. Germline-derived CDR1 and CDR2 are SGHTA and FQGNSA. Deletions cut 3 bases from V and 6 bases from J, with 6 bases between. CDR3 length: 12 amino acids. CDR3: CASSLAANEQFF. CDR3 in DNA: TGTGCCAGCAGCTTGGCAGCCAATGAGCAGTTCTTC. Together with reference TRBV7-2 and TRBJ2-1, the CDR3 gives the full variable domain: GAGVSQSPSNKVTEKGKDVELRCDPISGHTALYWYRQSLGQGLEFLIYFQGNSAPDKSGLPSDRFSAERTGGSVSTLTIQRTQQEDSAVYLCASSLAANEQFFGPGTRLTVL.

The V and J genes are TRBV5-1 and TRBJ2-1; D is perhaps TRBD1 or TRBD2 (5 bases each). V dropped 0 bases and J dropped 3 bases, with 10 bases sitting between them. CDR3 size: 15 residues. Germline CDR1 is SGHRS and CDR2 is YFSETQ. CDR3 nucleotide sequence: TGCGCCAGCAGCTTGGTGCCTGGGGGCTACAATGAGCAGTTCTTC. This encodes CASSLVPGGYNEQFF.

The rearrangement uses TRBV5-4 and TRBJ2-3, with D tentatively TRBD2 (6 bases). V lost 6 bases, J lost 0 bases, and 11 bases lay in between. This CDR3 has 14 residues. From germline, CDR1 is SGHNT and CDR2 YYREEE (reference sequence). CDR3 loop: CASKGDLSTDTQYF. The CDR3 coding sequence is TGTGCCAGCAAAGGGGACTTAAGCACAGATACGCAGTATTTT.

V gene TRBV5-6 combines with J gene TRBJ1-6; tentative D call: TRBD1 (6 bases). The germline V gene has CDR1 SGHDT and CDR2 YYEEEE. This CDR3 comprises 15 residues. Trimming stripped 4 bases from V and 3 bases from J, with 11 bases between. CDR3 DNA: TGTGCCAGCAGCCTTCCGGGACACTATAATTCACCCCTCCACTTT. The encoded protein is CASSLPGHYNSPLHF.

The chain links TRBV28 to TRBJ1-5; the match to TRBD1 covers 9 bases. The CDR3 has 22 amino acids. The V segment lost 3 bases and the J segment 6 bases; nucleotides outside the gene matches: 27. The germline V gene has CDR1 MDHEN and CDR2 SYDVKM. Written as DNA, the CDR3 is TGTGCCAGCAGTTTTCCTGCAAAAGCTGTAACATTGTGGGGACAGGGAGTTCAGCCCCAGCATTTT. Translated: CASSFPAKAVTLWGQGVQPQHF. The whole variable domain, remainder taken from reference TRBV28 and TRBJ1-5, is DVKVTQSSRYLVKRTGEKVFLECVQDMDHENMFWYRQDPGLGLRLIYFSYDVKMKEKGDIPEGYSVSREKKERFSLILESASTNQTSMYLCASSFPAKAVTLWGQGVQPQHFGDGTRLSIL.

This clone is a singleton in its sample. The CDR3 here is CASSFTGSGANVLTF. CDR3 bases: TGTGCCAGTAGTTTCACAGGGTCTGGGGCCAACGTCCTGACTTTC. The V gene is TRBV19, the J gene TRBJ2-6; a weak D match, TRBD1 (6 bases). The CDR3 contains 15 residues. Germline V gene lookup returns CDR1 LNHDA and CDR2 SQIVND (reference sequence). The V end was cut by 5 bases, the J end by 1 base, with 9 bases between.

The rearrangement links TRBV6-5 to TRBJ1-5; TRBD1 is a possible D gene (6 bases). Looked up from germline, CDR1 is MNHEY and CDR2 is SVGAGI. CDR3 length: 14 amino acids. V was clipped by 5 bases and J by 7 bases, with 15 bases between them. The CDR3 region is CASSPHGGRQPQHF. The CDR3 nucleotides read TGTGCCAGCAGTCCCCACGGGGGCAGGCAGCCCCAGCATTTT.

The gene calls are TRBV28 and TRBJ1-1; D gene ambiguous. Trimming removed 3 bases at V and 7 bases at J, with 6 bases between. CDR3 size: 11 residues. Germline CDR1 and CDR2: MDHEN and SYDVKM. The chain's CDR3 is CASSLTGEAFF. CDR3 coding DNA: TGTGCCAGCAGTTTGACGGGTGAAGCTTTCTTT.

V and J are TRBV4-2 and TRBJ2-7; 11 positions agree with TRBD2. This CDR3 has 17 residues. The germline gives CDR1 LGHNA, CDR2 YNFKEQ. V gave up 0 bases and J gave up 2 bases; unmatched junction bases: 6. The CDR3: CASSQDTAGLAAYEQYF. CDR3 sequence (DNA): TGTGCCAGCAGCCAAGATACGGCGGGACTAGCGGCCTACGAGCAGTACTTC.

The V and J genes are TRBV5-5 and TRBJ1-4; 7 bases map to TRBD1. CDR1 SGHKS and CDR2 YYEKEE come from the germline V gene (reference sequence). This CDR3 is 16 amino acids long. Trimming took 4 bases from V and 3 from J; bases not matched to a gene: 9. The CDR3 protein is CASSHSQGPPNEKLFF. The CDR3 coding sequence is TGTGCCAGCAGCCATTCACAGGGGCCGCCTAATGAAAAACTGTTTTTT.

CDR3 region: CASSLETGSYNSPLHF. CDR3 coding DNA: TGTGCCAGCAGCTTGGAGACAGGGTCCTATAATTCACCCCTCCACTTT. The gene calls are TRBV5-5 and TRBJ1-6; 7 nucleotides align to TRBD1. V shed 0 bases, J shed 1 base, and the junction held 1 base outside the gene matches. The CDR3 runs to 16 residues. CDR1 is SGHKS and CDR2 is YYEKEE in the germline V gene (reference sequence). The whole variable domain, remainder taken from reference TRBV5-5 and TRBJ1-6, is DAGVTQSPTHLIKTRGQQVTLRCSPISGHKSVSWYQQVLGQGPQFIFQYYEKEERGRGNFPDRFSARQFPNYSSELNVNALLLGDSALYLCASSLETGSYNSPLHFGNGTRLTVT.

This chain connects TRBV5-1 to TRBJ2-4; D is possibly TRBD2 (5 bases). The V end was cut by 6 bases, the J end by 2 bases, with 9 bases between. Looked up from germline, CDR1 is SGHRS and CDR2 is YFSETQ. This CDR3 has 13 amino acids. CDR3 sequence (DNA): TGCGCCAGCACAGGAGGTACCAAAAACATTCAGTACTTC. It encodes CASTGGTKNIQYF.